This T cell receptor (beta chain) originates from a study of blood T cell repertoires in COVID-19. The overall study: Samples came from the United States, Italy and Spain, spanning acute and convalescent COVID-19. PBMCs, B-cell-depleted T cells, or T cells were the source of the cDNA or gDNA that made up the material.

How the authors handled the data: For nucleated cells, counts were estimated from reference gene primer amplification. Sequencing used immunoSEQ multiplex PCR; TCRdb keeps in-frame clones, though not all of them. That table furnishes V, J and clone size, whereas the DNA furnished D and trimming. The table records about 330,000 clones, roughly 87% of them present only once. Germline V gene data show CDR1 as LNHDA and CDR2 as SQIVND (reference sequence). This CDR3 is 13 amino acids long. Trimming cost V 5 bases and J 8 bases; bases outside gene matches: 8. Seattle patients were enrolled while actively infected and followed longitudinally.

Sequenced sample: peripheral blood. The genes are TRBV19 and TRBJ1-1, with TRBD1 matching 7 bases. This TCR derives from a man aged 30 to 45 with COVID-19, enrolled during active disease. The CDR3 is CASSVRQGGEAFF. DNA of the CDR3: TGTGCCAGTAGTGTGAGACAGGGAGGAGAAGCTTTCTTT.